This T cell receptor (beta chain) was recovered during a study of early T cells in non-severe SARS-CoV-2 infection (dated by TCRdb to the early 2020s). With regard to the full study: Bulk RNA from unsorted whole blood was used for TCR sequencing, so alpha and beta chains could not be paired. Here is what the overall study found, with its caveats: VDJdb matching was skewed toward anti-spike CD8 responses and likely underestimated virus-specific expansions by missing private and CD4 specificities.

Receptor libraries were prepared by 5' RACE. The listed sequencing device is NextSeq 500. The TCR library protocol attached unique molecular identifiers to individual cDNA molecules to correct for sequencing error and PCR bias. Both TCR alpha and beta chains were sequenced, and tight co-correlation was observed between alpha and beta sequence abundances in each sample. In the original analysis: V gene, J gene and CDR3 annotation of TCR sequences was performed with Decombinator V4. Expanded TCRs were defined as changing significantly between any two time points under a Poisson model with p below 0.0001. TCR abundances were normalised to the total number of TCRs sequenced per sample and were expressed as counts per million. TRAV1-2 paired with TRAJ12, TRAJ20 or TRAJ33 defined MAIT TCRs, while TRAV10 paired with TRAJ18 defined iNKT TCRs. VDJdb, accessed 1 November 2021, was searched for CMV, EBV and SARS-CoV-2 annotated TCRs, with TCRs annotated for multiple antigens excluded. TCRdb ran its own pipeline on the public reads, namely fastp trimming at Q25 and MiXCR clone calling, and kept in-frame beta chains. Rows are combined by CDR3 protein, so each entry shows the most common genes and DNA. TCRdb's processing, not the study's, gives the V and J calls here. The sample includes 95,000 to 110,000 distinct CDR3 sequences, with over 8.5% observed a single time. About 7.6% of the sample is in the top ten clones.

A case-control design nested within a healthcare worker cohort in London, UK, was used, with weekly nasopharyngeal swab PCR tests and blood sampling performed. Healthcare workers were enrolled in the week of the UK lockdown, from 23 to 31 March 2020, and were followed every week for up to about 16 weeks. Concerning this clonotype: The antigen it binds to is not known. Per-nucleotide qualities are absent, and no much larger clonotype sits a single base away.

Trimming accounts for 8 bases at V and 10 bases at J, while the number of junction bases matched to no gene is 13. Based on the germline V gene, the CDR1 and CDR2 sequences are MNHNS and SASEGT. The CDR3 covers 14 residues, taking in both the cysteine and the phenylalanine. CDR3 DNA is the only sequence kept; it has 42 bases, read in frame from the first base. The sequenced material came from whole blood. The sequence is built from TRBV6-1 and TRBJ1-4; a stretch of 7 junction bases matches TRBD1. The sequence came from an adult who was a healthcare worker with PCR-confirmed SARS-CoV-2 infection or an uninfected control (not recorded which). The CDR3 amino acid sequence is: CASSQGTMMGKLFF. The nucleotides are TGTGCCAGCTCACAGGGGACAATGATGGGAAAACTGTTTTTT.